The 14 T cell receptor beta chains below come from one sample, sequenced in a study of glioma-infiltrating T cells. Amplification of TCR alpha and beta CDR3 regions from RNA used iRepertoire nested multiplex PCR. TCRdb re-called the multiplex PCR reads with MiXCR, one entry per CDR3 protein. The data show 170,000 or so distinct CDR3 sequences, around 40% seen once. Sequenced sample: glioma tissue, nonneoplastic brain tissue, or PBMCs (not recorded which). The receptors come from a human donor with low-grade glioma or glioblastoma, undergoing nonglioma brain surgery, or in good health (not recorded which).

This clonotype was counted many times. This rearrangement joins TRBV6-1 to TRBJ1-4; D may be TRBD1 (6 bases). The CDR3 is 14 amino acids. The germline V gene encodes CDR1 MNHNS and CDR2 SASEGT. The V gene lost 6 bases and the J gene lost 4 bases, with 12 bases spanning the gap. CDR3 sequence (DNA): TGTGCCAGCAGACACGACAGGAATAATGAAAAACTGTTTTTT. Translating it yields CASRHDRNNEKLFF.

This clonotype has just a few counts. V is TRBV12-3 or TRBV12-4 and J is TRBJ2-7; 7 positions match TRBD1. Trimming at V came to 2 bases and at J to 4 bases, leaving 8 bases not matched to a gene. The CDR3 is made up of 15 amino acids. CDR3 in amino acids: CASSLSGTVIYEQYF. CDR3 coding DNA: TGTGCCAGCAGTTTATCAGGGACAGTAATTTACGAGCAGTACTTC.

This clonotype was detected many times. The chain employs TRBV6-8 and TRBJ1-5; D is perhaps TRBD1 (5 bases). Trimming shortened V by 6 bases and J by 0 bases, and 12 bases separated the two germline ends. CDR1 is MNHGY, CDR2 SAAAGT, per germline. The CDR3 runs to 15 residues. The CDR3, as DNA: TGTGCCAGCAGCGGACAAGCCGATAGCAATCAGCCCCAGCATTTT. Translating it yields CASSGQADSNQPQHF.

This clonotype was seen at least ten times. The J gene is TRBJ2-7, the V gene TRBV3-1; D not resolved. The V gene's germline CDR1 is LGHDT and CDR2 YNNKEL (reference sequence). This CDR3 spans 15 amino acids. V lost 1 base and J 0 bases, leaving 10 bases between the germline ends. The CDR3 DNA reads as TGTGCCAGCAGCCAAGGGGCTTTGAGCTCCTACGAGCAGTACTTC. Translated, it gives CASSQGALSSYEQYF.

In this sample, this clonotype turned up a few times. The J gene is TRBJ2-1, the V gene TRBV5-4; D is perhaps TRBD2 (5 bases). Germline CDR1 is SGHNT and CDR2 is YYREEE (reference sequence). The V gene lost 0 bases and the J gene lost 0 bases, with 7 bases spanning the gap. The length of the CDR3 is 15 residues. CDR3: CASSLARGSYNEQFF. DNA of the CDR3: TGTGCCAGCAGCTTGGCCCGGGGCTCCTACAATGAGCAGTTCTTC.

This clonotype was detected once. The chain carries TRBV28 and TRBJ2-5; D gene uncertain. CDR3 size: 15 residues. V shed 4 bases and J shed 3 bases, with 15 bases lying between them. The germline gives CDR1 MDHEN, CDR2 SYDVKM. The CDR3 reads CASSSSSINEETQYF. The CDR3 region has the DNA TGTGCCAGCAGTTCCAGTAGTATTAATGAAGAGACCCAGTACTTC.

For this clonotype: A much larger clone differs by one base, so this may be a read error. CDR3: CASSDPGQVYSNQAQHF. The CDR3, as DNA: TGTGCCAGCAGTGACCCGGGACAGGTATATAGCAATCAGGCCCAGCATTTT. V and J are TRBV28 and TRBJ1-5, with 8 bases identical to TRBD1. CDR1 is MDHEN and CDR2 is SYDVKM in the germline V gene. The CDR3 runs 17 residues. The full variable domain, with the rest looked up from reference TRBV28 and TRBJ1-5, is DVKVTQSSRYLVKRTGEKVFLECVQDMDHENMFWYRQDPGLGLRLIYFSYDVKMKEKGDIPEGYSVSREKKERFSLILESASTNQTSMYLCASSDPGQVYSNQAQHFGDGTRLSIL.

V usage is TRBV3-1 and J usage is TRBJ2-5, with TRBD1 matching over 7 bases. The J call may be incorrect, as the DNA end agrees better with TRBJ2-4. CDR1 and CDR2 (germline): LGHDT, YNNKEL (reference sequence). The CDR3 totals 13 residues. The CDR3 sequence is CASIRTGENIQYF. In DNA form, the CDR3 reads TGTGCCAGCATCCGGACAGGAGAAAACATTCAGTACTTC.

The chain recombines TRBV7-9 with TRBJ2-5, with 10 nucleotides matching TRBD2. Germline assignment: CDR1 SEHNR and CDR2 FQNEAQ (reference sequence). Unmatched junction bases numbered 2, after V lost 5 bases and J lost 5 bases. This CDR3 is built from 13 residues. CDR3 nucleotides: TGTGCCAGCAGCAGCGGGAGGGGGGAGACCCAGTACTTC. Its protein product is CASSSGRGETQYF.

V is TRBV6-5 and J is TRBJ2-1; unclear D gene. This CDR3 contains 14 residues. The V gene's germline CDR1 is MNHEY and CDR2 SVGAGI. Trimming cost V 5 bases and J 3 bases, with 11 bases left between them. CDR3 DNA: TGTGCCAGCAGTGAAGCTAGTAGCTACAATGAGCAGTTCTTC. This gives the protein CASSEASSYNEQFF.

This clonotype was recorded a few times. V gene TRBV3-1 combines with J gene TRBJ1-3; the match to TRBD1 covers 7 bases. The CDR3 is 16 amino acids. After removal of 1 base from V and 6 bases from J, the junction contained 9 bases not matched to a gene. Per germline, CDR1 LGHDT and CDR2 YNNKEL (reference sequence). CDR3 DNA sequence: TGTGCCAGCAGCCAAGTAGGGCGACAGGGTGTAAACACCATATATTTT. Protein: CASSQVGRQGVNTIYF.

This clonotype was recorded a few times. The rearrangement joins TRBV19 to TRBJ2-7, with a tentative D call TRBD2 (7 bases). The germline V gene has CDR1 LNHDA and CDR2 SQIVND (reference sequence). Trimming stripped 4 bases from V and 6 bases from J, with 16 bases between. The CDR3 consists of 14 residues. CDR3 sequence (DNA): TGTGCCAGTAGTAATTCGGGGGGCCTCGGCGAGCAGTACTTC. This codes for CASSNSGGLGEQYF.

The rearrangement links TRBV7-2 to TRBJ2-7; the match to TRBD2 covers 8 bases. V trimming: 1 base; J trimming: 3 bases; junction bases outside the gene matches: 5. From germline, CDR1 is SGHTA and CDR2 FQGNSA. The CDR3 is 15 amino acids. The DNA for the CDR3 is TGTGCCAGCAGCTTAGTGGCTAGCGGGCACTACGAGCAGTACTTC. Protein: CASSLVASGHYEQYF.

This clonotype has only a few counts. The J gene is TRBJ2-3, the V gene TRBV19, with D possibly TRBD2 on 5 matching bases. Trimming shortened V by 1 base and J by 2 bases, and 10 bases separated the two germline ends. The CDR3 consists of 15 residues. The germline CDR1 and CDR2 sequences are LNHDA and SQIVND (reference sequence). CDR3 DNA: TGTGCCAGTAGTATAGGTGCGGGCCCCACAGATACGCAGTATTTT. This sequence encodes CASSIGAGPTDTQYF.